A single sample gave rise to the 6 T cell receptor beta chains below, sequenced in a study of T cells after yellow fever vaccination. TCRdb itself ran the 5' RACE reads through MiXCR, one entry per CDR3 protein. There are around 340,000 distinct CDR3 sequences in the sample; roughly an eighth occur only once, and 2.5% to 4% lies in the top ten. The material was CD4+ T cells sorted from PBMCs, obtained 15 days after the yellow fever booster vaccination. These receptors were taken from a young man who received the YFV17D yellow fever vaccine.

The chain has TRBV12-3 or TRBV12-4 and TRBJ1-2, with D possibly matching TRBD1 (5 bases). This CDR3 contains 13 residues. Trimming removed 7 bases at V and 3 bases at J, with 12 bases between. This CDR3 reads CASTSRGDYGYTF. The CDR3 DNA is TGTGCCAGCACCTCCCGGGGGGACTATGGCTACACCTTC.

V and J are TRBV11-2 and TRBJ2-3; no reliable D call. Germline V gene lookup returns CDR1 SGHAT and CDR2 FQNNGV. This CDR3 is 13 amino acids long. V gave up 6 bases and J gave up 11 bases, with 18 bases separating them. The CDR3: CASSPLWVSVQYF. In DNA, the CDR3 is TGTGCCAGCAGTCCCCTCTGGGTGAGCGTGCAGTATTTT.

This clonotype was picked up many times. The V gene is TRBV6-6, the J gene TRBJ2-3, with D unclear. The ends were cut back, 2 bases at V and 4 bases at J, with 1 base in the middle. CDR1 and CDR2 from the germline V gene are MNHNY and SVGAGI (reference sequence). This CDR3 has 11 amino acids. CDR3 DNA sequence: TGTGCCAGCAGTTACGCAGATACGCAGTATTTT. Its protein is CASSYADTQYF.

Only a few counts were recorded for this clonotype. The chain employs TRBV4-3 and TRBJ1-1; D unclear. CDR1 and CDR2 from the germline V gene are LGHNA and YSLEER. The CDR3 totals 13 residues. V lost 4 bases and J lost 5, with 11 bases in between. This CDR3 reads CASSPQLGTEAFF. The DNA of the CDR3 is TGCGCCAGCAGCCCTCAGCTGGGGACTGAAGCTTTCTTT.

This sequence joins TRBV7-2 and TRBJ2-7; D is ambiguous. The CDR3 runs 12 residues. Per the germline V gene, CDR1 is SGHTA and CDR2 is FQGNSA. V gave up 6 bases and J gave up 2 bases, with 8 bases separating them. CDR3 sequence: CASRPATYEQYF. For the CDR3, the DNA is TGTGCCAGCAGGCCGGCCACCTACGAGCAGTACTTC.

This clonotype occurred many times. This sequence joins TRBV15 and TRBJ2-5; D is possibly TRBD2 (6 bases). CDR1 and CDR2 (germline): LNHNV, YYDKDF (reference sequence). This CDR3 region has 16 residues. V shed 2 bases and J shed 5 bases, with 18 bases lying between them. CDR3 in amino acids: CATSRRRLVRGETQYF. CDR3 nucleotides: TGTGCCACCAGCAGAAGACGACTAGTAAGAGGGGAGACCCAGTACTTC. The full variable domain, completed using reference TRBV15 and TRBJ2-5, is DAMVIQNPRYQVTQFGKPVTLSCSQTLNHNVMYWYQQKSSQAPKLLFHYYDKDFNNEADTPDNFQSRRPNTSFCFLDIRSPGLGDTAMYLCATSRRRLVRGETQYFGPGTRLLVL.